These 10 T cell receptor beta chains came from one sample sequenced in a study of T cell responses to AZD1222 COVID-19 vaccine. Using immunoSEQ multiplex PCR, the repertoire was profiled, and TCRdb retains in-frame clones only, with some absent. This sample carries some 180,000 clones, about 90% of them seen once, and the ten largest clones take 6.1%. The material sequenced was peripheral blood, taken on day 0 of AZD1222 vaccination. Source of these receptors: an adult in good health.

The gene calls are TRBV5-1 and TRBJ2-1; D may be TRBD2 (5 bases). The CDR3 is made up of 13 amino acids. The germline CDR1 and CDR2 sequences are SGHRS and YFSETQ. Trimming pared 5 bases from V and 5 bases from J, leaving 11 bases between. This CDR3 is CASSQGSNNEQFF. The CDR3 nucleotides are TGCGCCAGCAGTCAAGGGAGCAACAATGAGCAGTTCTTC.

The V call is TRBV7-8, the J call TRBJ2-1; 11 bases are shared with TRBD2. J was trimmed by 3 bases and V by 4 bases; bases with no gene match: 2. The CDR3 sequence is 15 residues long. The germline V gene has CDR1 SGHVS and CDR2 FQNEAQ. The CDR3 region is CASSSGTSGYNEQFF. The CDR3 DNA is TGTGCCAGCAGCTCCGGGACTAGCGGCTACAATGAGCAGTTCTTC.

The chain combines TRBV3-1 (or the pseudogene TRBV3-2) with TRBJ1-6; D remains unclear. The CDR3 runs 12 residues. V lost 1 base to trimming and J lost 8 bases, with 3 bases between them. Germline CDR1 and CDR2: LGHDT and YNNKEL (reference sequence). The CDR3 DNA reads TGTGCCAGCAGCCAAGGACATTCACCCCTCCACTTT. It specifies CASSQGHSPLHF.

This clone was detected once. The chain is built from TRBV6-6 and TRBJ1-5; no clear D gene. CDR3 length equals 14 residues. With 0 bases removed from V and 0 bases from J, the gap between germline ends came to 3 bases. Germline V lookup: CDR1 MNHNY, CDR2 SVGAGI (reference sequence). The CDR3 reads CASSYSNSNQPQHF. CDR3 DNA: TGTGCCAGCAGTTACTCGAATAGCAATCAGCCCCAGCATTTT.

In its sample, this clone was seen once. The gene calls are TRBV28 and TRBJ2-1; D is possibly TRBD2 (5 bases). The length of the CDR3 is 15 residues. Germline CDR1 MDHEN, CDR2 SYDVKM. V was pared by 3 bases and J by 0 bases, with 9 bases between. CDR3 sequence: CASSFSGSSYNEQFF. CDR3 bases: TGTGCCAGCAGTTTCAGCGGCAGCTCCTACAATGAGCAGTTCTTC.

The chain couples TRBV30 to TRBJ1-3; D is perhaps TRBD1 (5 bases). The V end lost 4 bases, the J end lost 7 bases, and 14 bases lay between the germline ends. The CDR3 is 13 residues long. Germline CDR1 GTSNPN, CDR2 SVGIG (reference sequence). The CDR3 region has the DNA TGTGCCTGGATTCGACAGTTCGGGAACACCATATATTTT. Protein sequence: CAWIRQFGNTIYF.

The chain uses TRBV3-1 (or the pseudogene TRBV3-2) and TRBJ1-4, with D unclear. V lost 2 bases, J lost 2 bases, and 6 bases lay in between. The CDR3 is 14 residues long. CDR1 LGHDT and CDR2 YNNKEL come from the germline V gene (reference sequence). The CDR3 spells CASSQQGTNEKLFF. The CDR3 region has the DNA TGTGCCAGCAGCCAACAAGGGACTAATGAAAAACTGTTTTTT.

The J gene is TRBJ1-1, the V gene TRBV28; 9 bases match TRBD1. In germline, CDR1 is MDHEN, CDR2 SYDVKM. The V and J ends lost 5 bases and 7 bases, in that order; junction bases with no gene match: 5. CDR3 length: 13 residues. CDR3 sequence: CASSVTGGSEAFF. CDR3 in DNA: TGTGCCAGCAGTGTGACAGGGGGGAGTGAAGCTTTCTTT.

The gene calls are TRBV27 and TRBJ2-1, with TRBD2 matching 7 bases. V lost 9 bases to trimming and J lost 5 bases; unmatched junction nucleotides: 10. This CDR3 spans 14 amino acids. Germline V lookup: CDR1 MNHEY, CDR2 SMNVEV (reference sequence). CDR3 nucleotides: TGTGCCAGTAAAAGCGGGAATAATAACAATGAGCAGTTCTTC. Amino acid sequence: CASKSGNNNNEQFF.

The chain uses TRBV25-1 and TRBJ1-4; D call uncertain. V lost 4 bases and J 8 bases, leaving 20 bases between the germline ends. The germline V gene encodes CDR1 MGHDK and CDR2 SYGVNS. The CDR3 runs 16 residues. The CDR3 reads CASSGRTQRRSEKLFF. CDR3 DNA: TGTGCCAGCAGTGGTAGGACTCAAAGGCGGAGCGAAAAACTGTTTTTT.